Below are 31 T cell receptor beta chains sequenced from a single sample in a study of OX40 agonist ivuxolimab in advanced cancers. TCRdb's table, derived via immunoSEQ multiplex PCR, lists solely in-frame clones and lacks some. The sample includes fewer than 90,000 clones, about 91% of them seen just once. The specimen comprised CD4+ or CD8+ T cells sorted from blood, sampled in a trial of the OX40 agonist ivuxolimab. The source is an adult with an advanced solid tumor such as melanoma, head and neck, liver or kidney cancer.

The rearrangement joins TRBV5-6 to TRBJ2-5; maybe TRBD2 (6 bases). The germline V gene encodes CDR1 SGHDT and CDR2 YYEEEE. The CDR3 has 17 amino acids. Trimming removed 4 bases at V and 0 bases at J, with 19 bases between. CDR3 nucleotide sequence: TGTGCCAGCAGCCCGGGAGTTGGGGTAGGGGACCAAGAGACCCAGTACTTC. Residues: CASSPGVGVGDQETQYF.

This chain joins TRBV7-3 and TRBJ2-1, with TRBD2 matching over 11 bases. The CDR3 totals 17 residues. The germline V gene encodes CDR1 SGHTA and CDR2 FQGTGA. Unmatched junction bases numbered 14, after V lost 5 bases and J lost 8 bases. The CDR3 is CASSPASTSGELDEQFF. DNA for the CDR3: TGTGCCAGCAGCCCAGCATCGACTAGCGGGGAATTGGATGAGCAGTTCTTC. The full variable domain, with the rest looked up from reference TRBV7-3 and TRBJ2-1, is GAGVSQTPSNKVTEKGKYVELRCDPISGHTALYWYRQSLGQGPEFLIYFQGTGAADDSGLPNDRFFAVRPEGSVSTLKIQRTERGDSAVYLCASSPASTSGELDEQFFGPGTRLTVL.

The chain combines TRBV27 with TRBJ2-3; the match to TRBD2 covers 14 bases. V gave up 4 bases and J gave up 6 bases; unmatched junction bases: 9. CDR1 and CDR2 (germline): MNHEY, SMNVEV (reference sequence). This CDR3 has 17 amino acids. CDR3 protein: CASSSTLTSGRVDTQYF. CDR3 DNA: TGTGCCAGCAGTTCTACTCTGACTAGCGGGAGGGTTGATACGCAGTATTTT.

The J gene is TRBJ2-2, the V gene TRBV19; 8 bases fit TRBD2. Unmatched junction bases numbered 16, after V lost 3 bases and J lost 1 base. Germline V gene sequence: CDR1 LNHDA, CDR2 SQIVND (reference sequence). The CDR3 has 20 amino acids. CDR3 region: CASSIPKREWFLENTGELFF. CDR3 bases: TGTGCCAGTAGTATCCCCAAGCGGGAGTGGTTTTTAGAGAACACCGGGGAGCTGTTTTTT.

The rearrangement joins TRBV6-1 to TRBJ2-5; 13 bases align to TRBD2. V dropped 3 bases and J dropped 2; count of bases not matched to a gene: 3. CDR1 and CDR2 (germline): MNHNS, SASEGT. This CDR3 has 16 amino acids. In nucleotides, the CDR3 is TGTGCCAGCAGTGAGACTAGCGGGGGGTCACAAGAGACCCAGTACTTC. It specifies CASSETSGGSQETQYF.

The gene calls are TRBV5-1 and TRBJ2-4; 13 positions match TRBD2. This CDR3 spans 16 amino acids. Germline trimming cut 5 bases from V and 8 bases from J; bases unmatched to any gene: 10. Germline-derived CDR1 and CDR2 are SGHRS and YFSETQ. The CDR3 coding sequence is TGCGCCAGCAGTCCGGGACTAGCGGGGAGATCAGACATTCAGTACTTC. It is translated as CASSPGLAGRSDIQYF.

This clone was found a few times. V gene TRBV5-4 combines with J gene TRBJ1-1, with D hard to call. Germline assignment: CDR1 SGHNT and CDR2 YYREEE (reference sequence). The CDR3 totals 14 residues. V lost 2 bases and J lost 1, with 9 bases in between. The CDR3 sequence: CASSLPYGNTEAFF. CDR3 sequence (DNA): TGTGCCAGCAGCTTACCATACGGGAACACTGAAGCTTTCTTT.

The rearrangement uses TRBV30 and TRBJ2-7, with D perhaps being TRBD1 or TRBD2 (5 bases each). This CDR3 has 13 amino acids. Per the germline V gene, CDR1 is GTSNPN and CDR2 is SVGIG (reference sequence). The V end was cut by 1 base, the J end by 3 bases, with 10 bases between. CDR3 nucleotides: TGTGCCTGGAGTGGGGGACGAAACTACGAGCAGTACTTC. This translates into CAWSGGRNYEQYF.

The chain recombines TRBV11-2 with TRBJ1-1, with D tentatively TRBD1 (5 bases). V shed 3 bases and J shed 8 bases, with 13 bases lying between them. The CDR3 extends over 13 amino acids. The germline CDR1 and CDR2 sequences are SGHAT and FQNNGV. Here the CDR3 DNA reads TGTGCCAGCAGCTTGTTCCAGGGAGGAGAAGCTTTCTTT. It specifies CASSLFQGGEAFF.

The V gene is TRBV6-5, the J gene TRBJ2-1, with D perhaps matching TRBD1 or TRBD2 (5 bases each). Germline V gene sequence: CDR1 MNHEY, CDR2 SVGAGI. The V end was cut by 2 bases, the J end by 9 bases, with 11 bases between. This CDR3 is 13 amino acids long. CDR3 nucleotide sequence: TGTGCCAGCAGTTACGATTGGGGGACTGAGCAGTTCTTC. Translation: CASSYDWGTEQFF.

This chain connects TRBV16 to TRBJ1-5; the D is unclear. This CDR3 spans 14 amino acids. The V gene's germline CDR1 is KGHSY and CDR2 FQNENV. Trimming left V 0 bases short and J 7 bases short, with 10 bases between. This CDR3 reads CASSQSSVGQPQHF. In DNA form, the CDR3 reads TGTGCCAGCAGCCAATCATCGGTTGGACAGCCCCAGCATTTT.

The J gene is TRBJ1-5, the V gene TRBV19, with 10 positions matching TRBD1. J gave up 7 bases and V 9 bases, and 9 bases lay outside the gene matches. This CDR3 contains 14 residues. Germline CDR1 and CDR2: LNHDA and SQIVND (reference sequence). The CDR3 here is CASSPRTGGQPQHF. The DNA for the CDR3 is TGTGCCAGCAGCCCGCGGACAGGGGGACAGCCCCAGCATTTT.

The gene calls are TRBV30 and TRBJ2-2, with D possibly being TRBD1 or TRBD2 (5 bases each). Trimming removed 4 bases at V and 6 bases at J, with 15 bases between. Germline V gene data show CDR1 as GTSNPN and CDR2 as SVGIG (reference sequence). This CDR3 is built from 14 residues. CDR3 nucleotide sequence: TGTGCCTGGAAGAAGGGACCTGCTGCCGGGGAGCTGTTTTTT. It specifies CAWKKGPAAGELFF.

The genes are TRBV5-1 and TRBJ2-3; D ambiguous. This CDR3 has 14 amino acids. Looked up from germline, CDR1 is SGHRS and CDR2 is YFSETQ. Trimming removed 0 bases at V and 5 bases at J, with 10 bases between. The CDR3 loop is CASSLAQARDTQYF. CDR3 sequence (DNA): TGCGCCAGCAGCTTGGCGCAGGCTAGAGATACGCAGTATTTT. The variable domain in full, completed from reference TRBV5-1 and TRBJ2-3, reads KAGVTQTPRYLIKTRGQQVTLSCSPISGHRSVSWYQQTPGQGLQFLFEYFSETQRNKGNFPGRFSGRQFSNSRSEMNVSTLELGDSALYLCASSLAQARDTQYFGPGTRLTVL.

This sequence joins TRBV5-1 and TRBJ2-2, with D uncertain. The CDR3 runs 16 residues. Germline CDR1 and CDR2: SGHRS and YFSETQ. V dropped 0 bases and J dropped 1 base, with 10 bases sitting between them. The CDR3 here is CASSLVAYRNTGELFF. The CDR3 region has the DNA TGCGCCAGCAGCTTGGTTGCATACCGGAACACCGGGGAGCTGTTTTTT.

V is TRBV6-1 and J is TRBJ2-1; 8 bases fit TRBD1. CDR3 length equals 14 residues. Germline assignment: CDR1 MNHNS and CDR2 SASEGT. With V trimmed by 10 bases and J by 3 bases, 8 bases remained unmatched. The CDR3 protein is CATEKGTGYNEQFF. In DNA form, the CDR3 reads TGTGCCACCGAGAAGGGGACAGGCTACAATGAGCAGTTCTTC.

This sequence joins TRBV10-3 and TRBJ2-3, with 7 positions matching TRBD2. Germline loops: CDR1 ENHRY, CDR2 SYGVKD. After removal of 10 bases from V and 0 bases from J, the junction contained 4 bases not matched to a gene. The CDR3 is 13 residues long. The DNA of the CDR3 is TGTGCCACCAGGGAGGGAAGCACAGATACGCAGTATTTT. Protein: CATREGSTDTQYF.

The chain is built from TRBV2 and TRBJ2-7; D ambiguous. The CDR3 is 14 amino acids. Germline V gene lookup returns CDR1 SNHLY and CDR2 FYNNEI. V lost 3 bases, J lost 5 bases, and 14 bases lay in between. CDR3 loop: CASSDALRVDEQYF. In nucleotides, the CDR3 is TGTGCCAGCAGTGACGCACTTAGGGTAGACGAGCAGTACTTC.

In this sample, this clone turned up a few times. For the CDR3, the DNA is TGTGCCAGCGGGAGGGAAGGTGGCTACACCTTC. It encodes CASGREGGYTF. The V and J genes are TRBV28 and TRBJ1-2; D uncertain. V lost 8 bases and J lost 7, with 11 bases in between. CDR1 MDHEN and CDR2 SYDVKM come from the germline V gene. This CDR3 contains 11 residues.

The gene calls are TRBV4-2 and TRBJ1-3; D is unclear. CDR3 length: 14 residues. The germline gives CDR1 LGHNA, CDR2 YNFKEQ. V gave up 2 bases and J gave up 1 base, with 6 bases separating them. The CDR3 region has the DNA TGTGCCAGCAGCCAAAGCCCATCTGGAAACACCATATATTTT. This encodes CASSQSPSGNTIYF.

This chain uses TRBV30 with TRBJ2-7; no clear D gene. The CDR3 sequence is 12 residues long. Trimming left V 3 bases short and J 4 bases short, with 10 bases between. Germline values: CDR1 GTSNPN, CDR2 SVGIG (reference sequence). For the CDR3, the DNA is TGTGCCTGGAGCCCCAACGATTACGAGCAGTACTTC. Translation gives CAWSPNDYEQYF.

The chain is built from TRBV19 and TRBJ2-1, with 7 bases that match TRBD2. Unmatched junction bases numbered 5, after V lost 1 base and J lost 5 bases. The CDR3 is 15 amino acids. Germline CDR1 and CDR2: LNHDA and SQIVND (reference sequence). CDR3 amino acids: CASSIGTRGHNEQFF. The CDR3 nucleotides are TGTGCCAGTAGTATAGGGACTAGAGGCCACAATGAGCAGTTCTTC.

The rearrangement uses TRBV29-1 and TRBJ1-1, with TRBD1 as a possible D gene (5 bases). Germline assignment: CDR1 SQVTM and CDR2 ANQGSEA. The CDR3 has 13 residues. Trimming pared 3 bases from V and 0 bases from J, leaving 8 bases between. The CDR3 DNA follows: TGCAGCGTTGATGGGGCAATGAACACTGAAGCTTTCTTT. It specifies CSVDGAMNTEAFF.

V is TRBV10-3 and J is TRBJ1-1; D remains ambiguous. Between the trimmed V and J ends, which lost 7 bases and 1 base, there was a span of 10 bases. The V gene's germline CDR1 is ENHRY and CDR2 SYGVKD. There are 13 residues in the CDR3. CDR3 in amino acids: CAIISGPNTEAFF. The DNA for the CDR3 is TGTGCCATCATCTCCGGGCCGAACACTGAAGCTTTCTTT.

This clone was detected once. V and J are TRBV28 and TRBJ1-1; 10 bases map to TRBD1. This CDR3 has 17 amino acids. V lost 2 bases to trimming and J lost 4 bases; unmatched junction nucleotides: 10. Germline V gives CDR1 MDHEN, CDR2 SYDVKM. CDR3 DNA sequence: TGTGCCAGCAGTTTACCCCCGGGGACAGGGGATTTCACTGAAGCTTTCTTT. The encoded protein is CASSLPPGTGDFTEAFF.

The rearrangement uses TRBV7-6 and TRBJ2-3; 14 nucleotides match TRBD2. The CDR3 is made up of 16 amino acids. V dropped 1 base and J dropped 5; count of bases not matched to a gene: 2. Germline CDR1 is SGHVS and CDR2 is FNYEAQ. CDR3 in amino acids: CASSLGLAGGQDTQYF. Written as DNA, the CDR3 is TGTGCCAGCAGCTTAGGACTAGCGGGGGGGCAAGATACGCAGTATTTT.

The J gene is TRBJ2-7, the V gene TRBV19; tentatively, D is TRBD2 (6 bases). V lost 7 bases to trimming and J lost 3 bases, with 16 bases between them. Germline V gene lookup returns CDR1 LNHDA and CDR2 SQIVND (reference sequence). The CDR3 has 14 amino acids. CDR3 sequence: CASKTDYQSYEQYF. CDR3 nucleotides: TGTGCCAGTAAGACGGACTACCAGAGCTACGAGCAGTACTTC.

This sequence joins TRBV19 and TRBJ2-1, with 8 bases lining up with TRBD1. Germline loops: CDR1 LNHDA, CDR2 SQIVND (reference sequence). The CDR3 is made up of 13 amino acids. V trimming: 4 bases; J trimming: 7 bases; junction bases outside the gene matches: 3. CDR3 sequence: CASSKGQVNEQFF. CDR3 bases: TGTGCCAGTAGTAAGGGACAGGTTAATGAGCAGTTCTTC.

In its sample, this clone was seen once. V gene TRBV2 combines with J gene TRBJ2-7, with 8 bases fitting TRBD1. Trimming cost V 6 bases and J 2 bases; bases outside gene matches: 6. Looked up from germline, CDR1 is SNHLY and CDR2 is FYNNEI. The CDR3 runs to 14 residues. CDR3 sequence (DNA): TGTGCCAGCAGATGGACAGGGAATGCCTACGAGCAGTACTTC. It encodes CASRWTGNAYEQYF.

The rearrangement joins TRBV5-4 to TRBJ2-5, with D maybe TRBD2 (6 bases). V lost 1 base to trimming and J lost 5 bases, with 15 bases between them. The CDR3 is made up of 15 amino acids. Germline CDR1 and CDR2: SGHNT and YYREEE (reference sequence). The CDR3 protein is CASSLRSGLGETQYF. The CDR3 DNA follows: TGTGCCAGCAGCTTGCGCAGCGGGTTGGGGGAGACCCAGTACTTC.

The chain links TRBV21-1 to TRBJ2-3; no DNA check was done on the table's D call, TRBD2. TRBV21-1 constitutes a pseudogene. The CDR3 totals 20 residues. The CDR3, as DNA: TGTGCCAGCAGCAGGTGTTGGCGGGAGGCGTATTACTCTAGCACAGATACGCAGTATTTT. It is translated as CASSRCWREAYYSSTDTQYF.